The 19 T cell receptor beta chains below were found in one sample sequenced in a study of T-cell reconstitution after alpha-beta-depleted transplantation in children. Preparing the TCRbeta library involved the use of unique molecular identifiers. TCRdb analysed the PCR reads with MiXCR anew, one entry per CDR3 protein. There are around 960,000 distinct CDR3 sequences in the sample; about 29% occur only once, and about 28% lies in the top ten. Sequences were derived from PBMCs, mostly from graft donor cells, sampled 360 days after TCRalphabeta/CD19-depleted stem cell transplant. Source of these receptors: a boy in the first two years of life who had a stem cell transplant for SCID, so the T cells may come from the graft donor.

The J gene is TRBJ1-4, the V gene TRBV2; TRBD1 matches 7 bases. The junction had 10 bases not matched to a gene; V was cut back by 7 bases and J by 8 bases. The germline CDR1 and CDR2 sequences are SNHLY and FYNNEI. The CDR3 is 14 amino acids. The CDR3 here is CASKPGQVGEKLFF. CDR3 bases: TGTGCCAGCAAGCCCGGACAGGTTGGGGAAAAACTGTTTTTT.

This CDR3 is CASSTRGGTGELFF. CDR3 bases: TGTGCCAGCAGTACCCGGGGGGGCACCGGGGAGCTGTTTTTT. V is TRBV25-1 and J is TRBJ2-2; TRBD2 agrees at 8 bases. Unmatched junction bases numbered 3, after V lost 5 bases and J lost 4 bases. Germline CDR1 and CDR2: MGHDK and SYGVNS. This CDR3 spans 14 amino acids.

This chain uses TRBV10-3 with TRBJ2-1, with 8 bases matching TRBD2. Trimming removed 0 bases from V and 8 bases from J; junction bases left unmatched: 12. Germline V gene sequence: CDR1 ENHRY, CDR2 SYGVKD. The CDR3 covers 17 residues. DNA for the CDR3: TGTGCCATCAGTGAGTCTCTCTGGACTAGCCTCTTGTATGAGCAGTTCTTC. Its translation is CAISESLWTSLLYEQFF.

This clonotype was detected a few times. The rearrangement uses TRBV7-8 and TRBJ2-3, with D perhaps matching TRBD2 (6 bases). From germline, CDR1 is SGHVS and CDR2 FQNEAQ. The CDR3 totals 17 residues. Trimming stripped 2 bases from V and 1 base from J, with 16 bases between. CDR3 in amino acids: CASSLREEADGTDTQYF. The CDR3 bases are TGTGCCAGCAGCTTAAGGGAGGAAGCGGACGGCACAGATACGCAGTATTTT.

This clonotype was picked up a small number of times. V is TRBV2 and J is TRBJ1-5; D unclear. CDR3 length: 16 residues. Trimming shortened V by 1 base and J by 1 base, and 11 bases separated the two germline ends. Germline CDR1 SNHLY, CDR2 FYNNEI. In DNA form, the CDR3 reads TGTGCCAGCAGTGAAGAGTCAGTGAGGAGCAATCAGCCCCAGCATTTT. Amino acid sequence: CASSEESVRSNQPQHF.

The DNA for the CDR3 is TGTGCCACCAGCAGGGGGACAGGGCTTGCGGAGACCCAGTACTTC. It translates to CATSRGTGLAETQYF. The V gene is TRBV15, the J gene TRBJ2-5; TRBD1 aligns across 9 bases. CDR3 length: 15 amino acids. V shed 3 bases and J 5 bases; nucleotides not matched to a gene: 7. Germline V gene sequence: CDR1 LNHNV, CDR2 YYDKDF (reference sequence). Combining the CDR3 with reference TRBV15 and TRBJ2-5 gives the whole variable domain DAMVIQNPRYQVTQFGKPVTLSCSQTLNHNVMYWYQQKSSQAPKLLFHYYDKDFNNEADTPDNFQSRRPNTSFCFLDIRSPGLGDTAMYLCATSRGTGLAETQYFGPGTRLLVL.

On this clonotype: One end of the junction fails to match germline, which may point to a read error. The chain combines TRBV7-2 with TRBJ2-7, with D tentatively TRBD1 (6 bases). The germline V gene encodes CDR1 SGHTA and CDR2 FQGNSA. This CDR3 contains 15 residues. The CDR3 nucleotides are TGTGTCAGCAGCTTTTCCAGGGGACCAAGCTACGAGCAGTACTTC. Translation: CVSSFSRGPSYEQYF.

This clonotype was seen more than once but under ten times. The chain joins TRBV7-2 to TRBJ2-1; 10 bases agree with TRBD2. Germline V gene sequence: CDR1 SGHTA, CDR2 FQGNSA. Unmatched junction bases numbered 5, after V lost 3 bases and J lost 6 bases. There are 15 residues in the CDR3. CDR3 sequence reads: CASSLRAGGLNEQFF. The CDR3 DNA reads as TGTGCCAGCAGCTTGCGAGCGGGGGGGCTCAATGAGCAGTTCTTC.

V is TRBV28 and J is TRBJ2-1, with D hard to call. Per the germline V gene, CDR1 is MDHEN and CDR2 is SYDVKM. Trimming left V 6 bases short and J 6 bases short, with 18 bases between. The CDR3 spans 15 residues. CDR3 in DNA: TGTGCCAGCAGGACGCCGAGAGGTTTGGTCAATGAGCAGTTCTTC. This codes for CASRTPRGLVNEQFF.

The chain recombines TRBV4-1 with TRBJ2-5; 7 bases map to TRBD1. CDR3 size: 17 residues. In germline, CDR1 is MGHRA, CDR2 YSYEKL. The V and J ends lost 4 bases and 1 base, in that order; junction bases with no gene match: 12. CDR3 sequence: CASSPKGAGQAQETQYF. CDR3 sequence (DNA): TGCGCCAGCAGCCCGAAGGGGGCCGGGCAAGCCCAAGAGACCCAGTACTTC.

The genes are TRBV5-6 and TRBJ1-5, with TRBD1 as a possible D gene (5 bases). Germline CDR1 and CDR2: SGHDT and YYEEEE. There are 16 residues in the CDR3. Trimming pared 0 bases from V and 2 bases from J, leaving 12 bases between. The CDR3 DNA reads as TGTGCCAGCAGCTTGGCCCCAGGGTCCCGCAATCAGCCCCAGCATTTT. Translated: CASSLAPGSRNQPQHF.

This chain joins TRBV20-1 and TRBJ2-1, with 9 bases matching TRBD1. V lost 1 base to trimming and J lost 7 bases; unmatched junction nucleotides: 11. CDR3 size: 16 residues. CDR1 and CDR2 from the germline V gene are DFQATT and SNEGSKA (reference sequence). CDR3: CSARAGGWDRANEQFF. CDR3 in DNA: TGCAGTGCTAGAGCCGGGGGATGGGACAGGGCGAATGAGCAGTTCTTC.

The chain couples TRBV5-1 to TRBJ2-7, with D unresolved. Trimming took off 0 bases at V and 3 bases at J, with 10 bases between the two ends. CDR3 length: 14 amino acids. Per the germline V gene, CDR1 is SGHRS and CDR2 is YFSETQ. The CDR3 DNA follows: TGCGCCAGCAGCTTGGGGCCTATTAACTACGAGCAGTACTTC. It specifies CASSLGPINYEQYF.

The rearrangement uses TRBV7-9 and TRBJ2-1, with 10 bases fitting TRBD1. This CDR3 region has 15 residues. The V gene's germline CDR1 is SEHNR and CDR2 FQNEAQ (reference sequence). The V and J ends lost 1 base and 6 bases, in that order; junction bases with no gene match: 3. The CDR3 is CASSLEGTGANEQFF. In nucleotides, the CDR3 is TGTGCCAGCAGCTTAGAGGGGACAGGGGCCAATGAGCAGTTCTTC.

This clonotype turned up a few times. This sequence joins TRBV7-8 and TRBJ2-1, with 7 bases lining up with TRBD2. The V gene end was trimmed by 1 base and the J gene end by 8 bases; junction bases not matched to a gene: 14. Germline V gene data show CDR1 as SGHVS and CDR2 as FQNEAQ. The length of the CDR3 is 17 residues. CDR3 coding DNA: TGTGCCAGCAGCTTAGGAATAGGCGGGGGACTCTTCGATGAGCAGTTCTTC. Amino acid sequence: CASSLGIGGGLFDEQFF.

V gene TRBV6-2 or TRBV6-3 combines with J gene TRBJ1-1; D remains ambiguous. V was trimmed by 0 bases and J by 7 bases, leaving 9 bases between them. CDR1 MNHEY and CDR2 SVGEGT come from the germline V gene. The CDR3 consists of 13 residues. CDR3 in amino acids: CASSYSTYHEAFF. CDR3 nucleotide sequence: TGTGCCAGCAGTTACTCAACTTATCATGAAGCTTTCTTT.

The chain carries TRBV5-1 and TRBJ1-3; a weak D match, TRBD1 (5 bases). The CDR3 runs 16 residues. CDR1 and CDR2 from the germline V gene are SGHRS and YFSETQ. V dropped 0 bases and J dropped 0 bases, with 10 bases sitting between them. Here the CDR3 reads CASSLGYRNSGNTIYF. DNA of the CDR3: TGCGCCAGCAGCTTGGGTTACAGGAACTCTGGAAACACCATATATTTT.

This clonotype was seen a few times. CDR3 region: CASSLTGNNEQFF. The CDR3 DNA reads as TGTGCCAGCAGTCTGACAGGGAACAATGAGCAGTTCTTC. V gene TRBV12-3 or TRBV12-4 combines with J gene TRBJ2-1, with 7 bases matching TRBD1. This CDR3 is built from 13 residues. V shed 5 bases, J shed 5 bases, and the junction held 3 bases outside the gene matches.

This clonotype was observed once. This rearrangement joins TRBV28 to TRBJ1-5; D is unresolved. The V end lost 1 base, the J end lost 4 bases, and 17 bases lay between the germline ends. The length of the CDR3 is 17 residues. Looked up from germline, CDR1 is MDHEN and CDR2 is SYDVKM. CDR3 sequence (DNA): TGTGCCAGCAGTTTATCATTTCTTCATACTTTAAATCAGCCCCAGCATTTT. Its translation is CASSLSFLHTLNQPQHF.